Listed below are T cell receptor beta chains from one sample, sequenced in a study of PD-1 blockade in classical Hodgkin lymphoma. The protocol was immunoSEQ multiplex PCR, while the TCRdb copy is restricted to in-frame clones and leaves out a portion. The sample yields tens of thousands of clones, 85% seen once. This specimen was CD4+ T cells from blood, taken before the fourth cycle of nivolumab. These receptors were collected from a human donor with classical Hodgkin lymphoma. Each CDR3 is given with its conserved first and last residue. The order of the fields is D gene, V gene, CDR3 length, J gene, clone size, CDR3 protein, CDR3 DNA. The D gene is left open where the match is weak. Only part of the rows carry a size: once, few, many, or a class if the clone is expanded.

D gene: NA
V gene: TRBV6-5
CDR3 length: 14
J gene: TRBJ1-1
clone size: NA
CDR3 protein: CASRPWGTVTEAFF
CDR3 DNA: TGTGCCAGCCGGCCTTGGGGGACGGTCACTGAAGCTTTCTTT

D gene: NA
V gene: TRBV28
CDR3 length: 14
J gene: TRBJ2-7
clone size: NA
CDR3 protein: CASSPGTDTYEQYF
CDR3 DNA: TGTGCCAGCAGTCCCGGGACTGATACCTACGAGCAGTACTTC

D gene: NA
V gene: TRBV6-5
CDR3 length: 15
J gene: TRBJ2-7
clone size: NA
CDR3 protein: CASSYGGLGSYEQYF
CDR3 DNA: TGTGCCAGCAGTTACGGCGGGCTAGGTTCCTACGAGCAGTACTTC

D gene: NA
V gene: TRBV19
CDR3 length: 16
J gene: TRBJ2-6
clone size: once
CDR3 protein: CASSASGYSGANVLTF
CDR3 DNA: TGTGCCAGTAGTGCTTCCGGATACTCTGGGGCCAACGTCCTGACTTTC

D gene: TRBD1
V gene: TRBV27
CDR3 length: 15
J gene: TRBJ2-7
clone size: NA
CDR3 protein: CASSPLGTGSYEQYF
CDR3 DNA: TGTGCCAGCAGTCCGCTTGGGACAGGTTCCTACGAGCAGTACTTC

D gene: NA
V gene: TRBV19
CDR3 length: 15
J gene: TRBJ2-1
clone size: NA
CDR3 protein: CASRREEYGYNEQFF
CDR3 DNA: TGTGCCAGTCGCAGAGAGGAGTACGGATACAATGAGCAGTTCTTC

D gene: NA
V gene: TRBV19
CDR3 length: 15
J gene: TRBJ2-5
clone size: NA
CDR3 protein: CASSIVAVGTGTQYF
CDR3 DNA: TGTGCCAGTAGTATAGTGGCGGTCGGGACGGGGACCCAGTACTTC

D gene: NA
V gene: TRBV27
CDR3 length: 12
J gene: TRBJ2-5
clone size: once
CDR3 protein: CASRTGGETQYF
CDR3 DNA: TGTGCCAGCCGTACAGGCGGGGAGACCCAGTACTTC

D gene: TRBD1
V gene: TRBV19
CDR3 length: 15
J gene: TRBJ2-7
clone size: NA
CDR3 protein: CASTRGWTGVDEQYF
CDR3 DNA: TGTGCCAGTACCCGAGGGTGGACAGGGGTTGACGAGCAGTACTTC

D gene: NA
V gene: TRBV14
CDR3 length: 18
J gene: TRBJ1-3
clone size: NA
CDR3 protein: CASSRNLGGSNSGNTIYF
CDR3 DNA: TGTGCCAGCAGCCGGAACCTGGGTGGCTCCAACTCTGGAAACACCATATATTTT

D gene: NA
V gene: TRBV19
CDR3 length: 17
J gene: TRBJ2-6
clone size: NA
CDR3 protein: CASTSNGVYSGANVLTF
CDR3 DNA: TGTGCCAGTACCTCTAACGGGGTCTACTCTGGGGCCAACGTCCTGACTTTC

D gene: TRBD2
V gene: TRBV7-9
CDR3 length: 14
J gene: TRBJ2-7
clone size: NA
CDR3 protein: CASSQLREPYEQYF
CDR3 DNA: TGTGCCAGCAGCCAGTTGCGGGAGCCCTACGAGCAGTACTTC

D gene: NA
V gene: TRBV6-1
CDR3 length: 12
J gene: TRBJ2-3
clone size: NA
CDR3 protein: CASRQNTDTQYF
CDR3 DNA: TGTGCCAGTAGACAGAACACAGATACGCAGTATTTT

D gene: TRBD1
V gene: TRBV7-2
CDR3 length: 15
J gene: TRBJ2-5
clone size: NA
CDR3 protein: CASSFPGTGWETQYF
CDR3 DNA: TGTGCCAGCAGCTTTCCCGGGACAGGGTGGGAGACCCAGTACTTC

D gene: TRBD2
V gene: TRBV5-1
CDR3 length: 13
J gene: TRBJ2-1
clone size: few
CDR3 protein: CASSRTSGNEQFF
CDR3 DNA: TGCGCCAGCAGCCGGACTAGCGGAAATGAGCAGTTCTTC

D gene: TRBD2
V gene: TRBV11-1
CDR3 length: 17
J gene: TRBJ2-1
clone size: NA
CDR3 protein: CASSRRDYRSSYNEQFF
CDR3 DNA: TGTGCCAGCAGCCGCAGGGACTACCGAAGCTCCTACAATGAGCAGTTCTTC

D gene: NA
V gene: TRBV5-1
CDR3 length: 14
J gene: TRBJ1-1
clone size: once
CDR3 protein: CASSPDPDYSEAFF
CDR3 DNA: TGCGCCAGCAGCCCGGACCCGGATTATTCCGAAGCTTTCTTT

D gene: TRBD1
V gene: TRBV28
CDR3 length: 17
J gene: TRBJ1-2
clone size: NA
CDR3 protein: CASSSLGTGGPLPGYTF
CDR3 DNA: TGTGCCAGCAGTTCCTTGGGGACAGGGGGCCCCCTCCCTGGCTACACCTTC